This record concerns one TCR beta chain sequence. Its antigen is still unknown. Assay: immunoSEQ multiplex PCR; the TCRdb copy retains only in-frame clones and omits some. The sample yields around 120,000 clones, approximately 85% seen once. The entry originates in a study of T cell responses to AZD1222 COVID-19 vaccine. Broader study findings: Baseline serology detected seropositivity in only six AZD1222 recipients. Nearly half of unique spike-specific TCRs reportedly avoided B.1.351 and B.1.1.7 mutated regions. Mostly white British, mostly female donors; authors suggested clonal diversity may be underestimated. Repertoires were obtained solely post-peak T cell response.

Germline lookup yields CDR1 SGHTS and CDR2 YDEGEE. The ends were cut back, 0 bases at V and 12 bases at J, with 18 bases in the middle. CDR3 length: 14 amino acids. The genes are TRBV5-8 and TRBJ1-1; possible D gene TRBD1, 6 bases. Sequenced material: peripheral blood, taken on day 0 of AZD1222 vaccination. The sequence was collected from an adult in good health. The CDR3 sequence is CASSLGHRAAWTFF. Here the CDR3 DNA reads TGTGCCAGCAGCTTGGGGCACAGGGCGGCTTGGACTTTCTTT.